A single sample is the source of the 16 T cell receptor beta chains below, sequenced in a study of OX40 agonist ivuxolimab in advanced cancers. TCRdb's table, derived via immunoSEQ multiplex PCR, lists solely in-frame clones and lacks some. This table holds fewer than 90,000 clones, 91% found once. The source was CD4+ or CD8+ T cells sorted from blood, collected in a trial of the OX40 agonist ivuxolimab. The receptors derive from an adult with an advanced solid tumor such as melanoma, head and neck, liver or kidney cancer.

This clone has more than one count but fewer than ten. The CDR3 nucleotides are TGTGCCAGCAGCCAAGTAGCGGGGTCGAACGAGCAGTACTTC. It translates to CASSQVAGSNEQYF. This chain connects TRBV4-2 to TRBJ2-7; TRBD2 matches at 8 bases. The CDR3 consists of 14 residues. V lost 1 base and J lost 5; bases outside the gene matches: 4. Germline loops: CDR1 LGHNA, CDR2 YNFKEQ.

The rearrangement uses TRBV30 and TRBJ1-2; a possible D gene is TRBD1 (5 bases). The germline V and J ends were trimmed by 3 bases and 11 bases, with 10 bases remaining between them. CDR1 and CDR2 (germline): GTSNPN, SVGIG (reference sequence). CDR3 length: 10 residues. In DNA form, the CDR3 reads TGTGCCTGGAGGGCTGGGGGGTACACCTTC. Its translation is CAWRAGGYTF.

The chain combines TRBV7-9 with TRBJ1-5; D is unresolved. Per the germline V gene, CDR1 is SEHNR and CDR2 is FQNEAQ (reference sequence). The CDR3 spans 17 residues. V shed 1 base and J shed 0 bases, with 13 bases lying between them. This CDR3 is CASSLGSAPYSNQPQHF. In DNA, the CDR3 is TGTGCCAGCAGCTTAGGTTCGGCGCCATATAGCAATCAGCCCCAGCATTTT.

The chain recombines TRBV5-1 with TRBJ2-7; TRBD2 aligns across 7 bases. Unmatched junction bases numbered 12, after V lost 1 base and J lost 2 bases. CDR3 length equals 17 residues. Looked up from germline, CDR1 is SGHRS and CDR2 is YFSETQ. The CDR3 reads CASSLITGSGRTYEQYF. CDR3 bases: TGCGCCAGCAGCTTGATCACCGGTAGCGGGCGAACCTACGAGCAGTACTTC.

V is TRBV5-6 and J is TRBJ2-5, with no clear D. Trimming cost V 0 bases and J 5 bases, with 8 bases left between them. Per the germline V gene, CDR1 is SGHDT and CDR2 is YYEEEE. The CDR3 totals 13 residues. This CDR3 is CASSLAPGETQYF. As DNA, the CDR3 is TGTGCCAGCAGCTTGGCCCCGGGTGAGACCCAGTACTTC.

CDR3: CASSQAGGNQPQHF. CDR3 coding DNA: TGTGCCAGCAGCCAAGCAGGGGGCAATCAGCCCCAGCATTTT. V is TRBV4-2 and J is TRBJ1-5, with a possible D match to TRBD1 (6 bases). Per germline, CDR1 LGHNA and CDR2 YNFKEQ. The CDR3 is made up of 14 amino acids. The V end was cut by 1 base, the J end by 2 bases, with 6 bases between.

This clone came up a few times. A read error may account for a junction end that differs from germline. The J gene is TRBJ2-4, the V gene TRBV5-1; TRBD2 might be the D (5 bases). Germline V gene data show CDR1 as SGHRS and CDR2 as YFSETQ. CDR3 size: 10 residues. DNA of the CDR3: TGCGCCAGCAGCTTTTTCGAGGGCGACTTC. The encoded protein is CASSFFEGDF.

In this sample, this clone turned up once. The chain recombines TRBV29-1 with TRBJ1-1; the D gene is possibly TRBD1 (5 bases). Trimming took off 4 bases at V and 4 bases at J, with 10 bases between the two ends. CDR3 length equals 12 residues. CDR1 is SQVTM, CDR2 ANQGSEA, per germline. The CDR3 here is CSVVMGGTEAFF. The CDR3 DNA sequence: TGCAGCGTTGTTATGGGGGGCACTGAAGCTTTCTTT.

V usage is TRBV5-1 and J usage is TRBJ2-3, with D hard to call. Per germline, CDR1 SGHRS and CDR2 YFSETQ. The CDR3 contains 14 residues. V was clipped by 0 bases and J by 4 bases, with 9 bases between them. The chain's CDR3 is CASSLVSSADTQYF. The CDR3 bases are TGCGCCAGCAGCTTGGTTAGCAGCGCAGATACGCAGTATTTT. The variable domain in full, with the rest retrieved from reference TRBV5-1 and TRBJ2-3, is KAGVTQTPRYLIKTRGQQVTLSCSPISGHRSVSWYQQTPGQGLQFLFEYFSETQRNKGNFPGRFSGRQFSNSRSEMNVSTLELGDSALYLCASSLVSSADTQYFGPGTRLTVL.

CDR3 protein: CASSLAVWDKGSGANVLTF. DNA of the CDR3: TGTGCCAGCAGCTTAGCGGTTTGGGACAAAGGATCTGGGGCCAACGTCCTGACTTTC. The chain couples TRBV7-9 to TRBJ2-6; D may be TRBD1 (6 bases). V was shortened by 0 bases and J by 1 base, with 16 bases between the two germline ends. This CDR3 spans 19 amino acids. In germline, CDR1 is SEHNR, CDR2 FQNEAQ (reference sequence).

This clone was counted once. CDR3 sequence reads: CATRDSGNTGELFF. In nucleotides, the CDR3 is TGTGCCACGAGGGACAGCGGGAACACCGGGGAGCTGTTTTTT. This chain connects TRBV10-3 to TRBJ2-2; the match to TRBD1 covers 7 bases. V trimming: 10 bases; J trimming: 1 base; junction bases outside the gene matches: 6. The V gene's germline CDR1 is ENHRY and CDR2 SYGVKD. This CDR3 is 14 amino acids long.

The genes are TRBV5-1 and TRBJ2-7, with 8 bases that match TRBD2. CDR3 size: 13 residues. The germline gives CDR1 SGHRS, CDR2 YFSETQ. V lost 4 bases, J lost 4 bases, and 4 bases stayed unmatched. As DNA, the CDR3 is TGCGCCAGCAGCGATCAGCGGGAGTACGAGCAGTACTTC. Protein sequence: CASSDQREYEQYF.

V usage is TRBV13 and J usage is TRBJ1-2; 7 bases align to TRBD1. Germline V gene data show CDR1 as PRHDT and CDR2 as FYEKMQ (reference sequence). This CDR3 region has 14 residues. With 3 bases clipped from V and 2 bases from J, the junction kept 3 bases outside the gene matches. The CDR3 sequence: CASSFSQGNYGYTF. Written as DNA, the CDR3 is TGTGCCAGCAGCTTTTCACAGGGGAACTATGGCTACACCTTC.

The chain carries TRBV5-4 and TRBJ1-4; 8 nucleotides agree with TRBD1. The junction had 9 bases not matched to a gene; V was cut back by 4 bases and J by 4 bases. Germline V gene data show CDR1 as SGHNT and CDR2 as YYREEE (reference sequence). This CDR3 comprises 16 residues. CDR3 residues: CASSLDQGAINEKLFF. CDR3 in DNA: TGTGCCAGCAGCCTTGATCAGGGGGCCATTAATGAAAAACTGTTTTTT.

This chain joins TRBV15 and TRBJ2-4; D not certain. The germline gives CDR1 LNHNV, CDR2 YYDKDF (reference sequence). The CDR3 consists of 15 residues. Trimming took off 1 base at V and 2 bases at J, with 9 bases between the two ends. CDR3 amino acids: CATSRATPPKNIQYF. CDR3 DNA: TGTGCCACCAGCAGAGCTACGCCGCCCAAAAACATTCAGTACTTC.

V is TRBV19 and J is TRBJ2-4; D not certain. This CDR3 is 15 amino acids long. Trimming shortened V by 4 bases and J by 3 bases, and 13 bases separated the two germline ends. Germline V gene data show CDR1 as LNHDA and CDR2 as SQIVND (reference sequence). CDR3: CASSTRSSVKNIQYF. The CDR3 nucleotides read TGTGCCAGTAGTACCCGTAGCTCGGTCAAAAACATTCAGTACTTC.